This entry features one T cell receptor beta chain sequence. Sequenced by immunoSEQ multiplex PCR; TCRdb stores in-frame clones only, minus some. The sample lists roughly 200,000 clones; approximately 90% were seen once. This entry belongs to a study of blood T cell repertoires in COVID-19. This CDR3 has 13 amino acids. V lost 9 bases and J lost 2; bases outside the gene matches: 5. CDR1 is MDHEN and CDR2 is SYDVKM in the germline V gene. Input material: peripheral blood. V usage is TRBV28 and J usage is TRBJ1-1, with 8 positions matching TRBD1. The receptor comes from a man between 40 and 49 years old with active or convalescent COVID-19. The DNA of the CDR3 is TGTGCCAGTCAGTCAGGGGGCAACACTGAAGCTTTCTTT. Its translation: CASQSGGNTEAFF.